The present T cell receptor beta chain was sequenced within a study of T cells after posttransplantation cyclophosphamide (dated by TCRdb to 2015 to 2016). With respect to the entire study: T cell repertoire reconstitution was tracked by TRB sequencing after myeloablative bone marrow transplantation in which posttransplantation cyclophosphamide was used as GVHD prophylaxis. Public TRB sequences were searched against a database of over 3,600 sequences associated with responses to pathogens, tumor antigens, self-antigens and alloantigens. TRA and TRB clonality were tightly correlated in eight to ten samples, so subsequent TCR analyses focused on TRB only. TRB sequencing was performed on blood from all 30 or so PTCy patients with 1-year posttransplant specimens. Antigen receptor sequencing was done on samples from 35 PTCy-treated patients and from over 15 related bone marrow donors of those patients. In 3 patients, up to about 3 additional blood samples taken between 2 and 5.2 years after transplant also underwent TRB sequencing, as did pretransplant blood from a handful of patients.

In its sample, this clone was seen once. What antigen it recognizes has not been identified. Base quality data are lacking; no much larger clone is found one base away. Related bone marrow donors provided peripheral blood samples on the day of marrow donation. Peripheral blood and bone marrow mononuclear cells were isolated by Ficoll-Hypaque density centrifugation and cryopreserved. CD4+ and CD8+ T cells, including naive and memory subsets, were sorted by FACS on a FACSAria II. The germline V and J ends show losses of 4 bases and 6 bases respectively, and no gene match explains 7 bases of the junction. From its cysteine to its phenylalanine, the CDR3 spans 14 amino acids. Here the CDR3 DNA is all that survives: 42 bases in frame from base 1. The germline V gene encodes CDR1 SGHRS and CDR2 YFSETQ. TRB sequencing was run on genomic DNA with either the immunoSEQ assay at survey resolution or the hsTCRB kit. As for how the authors treated the data: The immunoSEQ software handled the initial read processing, while the LymphoSeq R package was used for the repertoire analyses. Clonality was computed as 1 minus normalized Shannon entropy, and a Gini coefficient was also calculated for each TRB dataset. Phenotypes of unsorted samples were inferred by mapping TRB sequences from sorted subsets of the recipient or donor onto unsorted samples of the same recipient. TCRdb limited this immuneACCESS table to in-frame rearrangements with V and J called. A share of clones is missing; checked studies link under half to unresolved V genes, and the rest is unexplained. That table furnishes V, J and clone size, whereas the DNA furnished D and trimming. In this sample the table shows approximately 12,000 clones, around 81% of which occur a single time. The ten largest clones represent approximately 0.8% of the sample.

Overall study results and their limits: The TRB repertoires of T cells infiltrating skin or GI tract showed only limited overlap with the TRB repertoires of T cells in blood. Across more than 35 patients, recipient CMV seropositivity and CMV reactivation were highly associated with TRB clonality; PTCy diversity was similar to CNI/methotrexate controls. Donor-recipient similarity was low at 1-2 months but increased during the first year, and donor CD8+ memory clones often dominated later blood repertoires.

This clonotype was sampled from a man aged 45 to 65 in good health, CMV-negative, and a related stem cell transplant donor. The rearrangement combines TRBV5-1 with TRBJ2-1; 7 junctional bases match TRBD1. Sequencing was done on a sample of memory CD4+ T cells sorted from PBMCs. The nucleotide sequence reads TGCGCCAGCAGCGCTGGGACAGTGGGCAATGAGCAGTTCTTC. Translated, it gives CASSAGTVGNEQFF.